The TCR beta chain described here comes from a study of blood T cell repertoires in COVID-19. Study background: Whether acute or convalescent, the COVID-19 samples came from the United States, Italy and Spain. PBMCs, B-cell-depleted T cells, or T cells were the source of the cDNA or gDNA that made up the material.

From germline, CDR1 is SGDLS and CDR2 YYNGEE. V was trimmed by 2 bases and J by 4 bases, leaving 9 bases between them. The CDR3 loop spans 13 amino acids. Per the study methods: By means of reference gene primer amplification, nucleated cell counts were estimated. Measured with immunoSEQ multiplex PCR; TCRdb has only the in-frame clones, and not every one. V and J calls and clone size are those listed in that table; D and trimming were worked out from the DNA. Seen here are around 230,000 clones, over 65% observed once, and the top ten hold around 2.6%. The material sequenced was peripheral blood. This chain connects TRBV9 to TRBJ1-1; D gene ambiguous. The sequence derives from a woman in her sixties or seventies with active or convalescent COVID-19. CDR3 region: CASSVRGSTEAFF. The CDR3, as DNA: TGTGCCAGCAGCGTGCGGGGAAGCACTGAAGCTTTCTTT.